This paragraph covers one TCR beta chain sequence. Antigen unknown. The data were obtained in a study of T cell responses to AZD1222 COVID-19 vaccine. The CDR3 runs 17 residues. CDR1 SQVTM and CDR2 ANQGSEA come from the germline V gene. V lost 6 bases, J lost 5 bases, and 17 bases stayed unmatched. Overall study results and limits: Seropositive at baseline were only a handful of AZD1222 recipients. Regions left unmutated in variants are reportedly the target of nearly half of spike-specific TCRs.

Clones were read by immunoSEQ multiplex PCR, and TCRdb kept only the in-frame ones, dropping some. Among some 70,000 clones listed, 80% to 90% were seen once. This TCR was recovered from an adult in good health. The J gene is TRBJ2-2, the V gene TRBV29-1; 8 bases line up with TRBD1. This material consisted of peripheral blood, taken on day 0 of AZD1222 vaccination. CDR3 residues: CSVPRRDRRTGTGELFF. The DNA for the CDR3 is TGCAGCGTACCAAGGCGGGACAGGAGGACGGGAACCGGGGAGCTGTTTTTT.